This T cell receptor (beta chain) emerged from a study of cytomegalovirus exposure and HLA in healthy donors. The PCR was carried out with 60 Vbeta primers and 13 Jbeta primers. Clones were sequenced by immunoSEQ multiplex PCR, and TCRdb holds only the in-frame ones, with some missing. The sample lists roughly 130,000 clones, around 72% occurring once. The sample holds a few counts of this clone. CDR1 and CDR2 from the germline V gene are MGHDK and SYGVNS. The V and J ends lost 5 bases and 0 bases, in that order; junction bases with no gene match: 7. CDR3 length: 15 residues. The V and J genes are TRBV25-1 and TRBJ2-7; 7 positions match TRBD1. The TCR sequence derives from a woman aged 40 to 50 in good health and CMV-seronegative. Specimen: PBMCs. As DNA, the CDR3 is TGTGCCAGCAGTCCTACATGGGACAGCTCCTACGAGCAGTACTTC. Protein: CASSPTWDSSYEQYF.